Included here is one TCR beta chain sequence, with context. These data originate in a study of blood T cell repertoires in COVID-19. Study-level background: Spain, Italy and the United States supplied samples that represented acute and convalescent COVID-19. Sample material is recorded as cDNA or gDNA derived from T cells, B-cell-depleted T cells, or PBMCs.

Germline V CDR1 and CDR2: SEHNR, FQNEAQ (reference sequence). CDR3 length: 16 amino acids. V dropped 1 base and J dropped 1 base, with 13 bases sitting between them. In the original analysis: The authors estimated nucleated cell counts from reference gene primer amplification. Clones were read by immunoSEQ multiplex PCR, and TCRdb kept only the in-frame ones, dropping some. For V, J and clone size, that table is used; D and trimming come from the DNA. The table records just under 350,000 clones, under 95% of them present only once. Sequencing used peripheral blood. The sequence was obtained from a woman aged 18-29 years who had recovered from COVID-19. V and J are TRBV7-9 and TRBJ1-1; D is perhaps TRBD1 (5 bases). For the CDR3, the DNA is TGTGCCAGCAGCTTAGAAGGGGTAGGGTGGAACACTGAAGCTTTCTTT. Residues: CASSLEGVGWNTEAFF.